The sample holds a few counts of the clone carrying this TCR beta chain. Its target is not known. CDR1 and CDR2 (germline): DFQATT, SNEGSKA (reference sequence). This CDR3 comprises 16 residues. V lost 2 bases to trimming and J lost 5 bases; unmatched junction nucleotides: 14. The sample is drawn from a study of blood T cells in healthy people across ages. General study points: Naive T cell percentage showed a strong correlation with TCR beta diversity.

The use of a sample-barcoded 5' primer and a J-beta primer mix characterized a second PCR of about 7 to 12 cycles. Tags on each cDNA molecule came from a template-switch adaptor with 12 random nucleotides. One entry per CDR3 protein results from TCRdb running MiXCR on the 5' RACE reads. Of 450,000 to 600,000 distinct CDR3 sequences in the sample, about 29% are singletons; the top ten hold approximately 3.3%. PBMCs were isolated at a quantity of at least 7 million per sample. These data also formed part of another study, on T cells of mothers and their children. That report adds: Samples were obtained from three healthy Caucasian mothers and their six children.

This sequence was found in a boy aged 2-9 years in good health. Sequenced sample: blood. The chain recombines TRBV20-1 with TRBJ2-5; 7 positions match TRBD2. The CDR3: CSARLSGDLRGETQYF. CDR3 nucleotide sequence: TGCAGTGCTAGACTAAGCGGGGACCTACGTGGTGAGACCCAGTACTTC.